What follows are 14 T cell receptor beta chains derived from one specimen sequenced in a study of tumor-infiltrating lymphocytes in primary liver carcinoma. The investigators made TCR beta cDNA from about 0.45 ug total RNA, using a constant-region primer. Three nested multiplex PCR rounds of slightly modified ARM-PCR generated TCR beta libraries. Researchers ran the first two PCR rounds for 9 to 10 cycles each with TRBV1-TRBV30 forward primers and a C-beta reverse primer. Via MiXCR, TCRdb re-called the multiplex PCR reads, giving one row per CDR3 protein. The data contain roughly 330,000 distinct CDR3 sequences, about 65% of them singletons. Germline DNA was extracted too, while blood RNA derived from unsorted whole blood. Material for sequencing was peripheral blood. The receptor source for this set is a middle-aged man with primary liver carcinoma and hepatitis B virus infection.

This clonotype was seen more than once but under ten times. This chain joins TRBV5-1 and TRBJ2-1; TRBD2 agrees at 7 bases. This CDR3 spans 17 amino acids. Germline loops: CDR1 SGHRS, CDR2 YFSETQ. V shed 4 bases and J 8 bases; nucleotides not matched to a gene: 18. The CDR3 reads CASSGTLGEGSIHEQFF. In DNA form, the CDR3 reads TGCGCCAGCAGCGGGACCTTGGGGGAGGGGAGCATCCATGAGCAGTTCTTC.

This clonotype turned up a few times. This chain joins TRBV28 and TRBJ2-7; 7 nucleotides match TRBD1. The J segment lost 1 base and the V segment lost 6 bases, leaving 3 bases of the junction unmatched. The CDR3 has 13 residues. Germline lookup yields CDR1 MDHEN and CDR2 SYDVKM. CDR3 in amino acids: CASRRGQSYEQYF. The DNA for the CDR3 is TGTGCCAGCAGACGGGGACAGTCCTACGAGCAGTACTTC.

Of note for this clonotype: The germline gene is not matched at one end of the junction; a read error may be the cause. CDR3 region: CTSTRGTAINQPQHF. DNA for the CDR3: TGTACCAGCACGCGGGGCACCGCAATAAATCAGCCCCAGCATTTT. The rearrangement joins TRBV12-3 or TRBV12-4 to TRBJ1-5; D may be TRBD1 (5 bases). The CDR3 loop spans 15 amino acids.

As regards this clonotype: At one end the junction does not follow the germline gene, possibly because of a read error. The J gene is TRBJ2-5, the V gene TRBV11-2; possible D gene TRBD1, 6 bases. Looked up from germline, CDR1 is SGHAT and CDR2 is FQNNGV. CDR3 size: 15 residues. The CDR3 DNA reads as TGTACCAGCAGCTCCCAGAGGACAGTGCAAGAGATCCAGTACTTC. Translated, it gives CTSSSQRTVQEIQYF.

The chain carries TRBV30 and TRBJ1-1; D is unresolved. This CDR3 spans 13 amino acids. Between the trimmed V and J ends, which lost 2 bases and 1 base, there was a span of 8 bases. CDR1 is GTSNPN and CDR2 is SVGIG in the germline V gene (reference sequence). CDR3 bases: TGTGCCTGGAGTCCTACCGAGAACACTGAAGCTTTCTTT. As protein: CAWSPTENTEAFF.

Comments on this clonotype: A much larger clonotype is one base distant, so this may be a read error. The chain combines TRBV6-2 or TRBV6-3 with TRBJ2-7; 12 positions match TRBD2. The CDR3 sequence is 16 residues long. Trimming took 7 bases from V and 0 from J; bases not matched to a gene: 7. Germline V CDR1 and CDR2: MNHEY, SVGEGT. The DNA of the CDR3 is TGTGCCAGCACTATTTCGGGACTAGCGGGCTCCTACGAGCAGTACTTC. Translation gives CASTISGLAGSYEQYF.

The chain is built from TRBV11-2 and TRBJ2-1; D might be TRBD2 (6 bases). V lost 3 bases to trimming and J lost 0 bases, with 18 bases between them. CDR3 length: 18 amino acids. Per germline, CDR1 SGHAT and CDR2 FQNNGV. As DNA, the CDR3 is TGTGCCAGCAGCTTTCGACTAGAGGGAGTTACCTCCTACAATGAGCAGTTCTTC. It yields the protein CASSFRLEGVTSYNEQFF.

As regards this clonotype: This may come from a read error, since a much larger clone is one base off. The V and J genes are TRBV10-2 and TRBJ2-3; TRBD2 matches 8 bases. Germline values: CDR1 WSHSY, CDR2 SAAADI. The CDR3 is made up of 15 amino acids. The CDR3 protein is CSSRGYSGKTDTQYF. The CDR3 coding sequence is TGCTCCAGCAGGGGTTATAGCGGGAAAACAGATACGCAGTATTTT.

This clonotype was seen a few times. The rearrangement joins TRBV7-8 to TRBJ2-3; TRBD2 matches 9 bases. The V gene's germline CDR1 is SGHVS and CDR2 FQNEAQ. CDR3 size: 19 residues. Germline trimming cut 1 base from V and 4 bases from J; bases unmatched to any gene: 15. CDR3 in DNA: TGTGCCAGCAGCTTAGGGTCCAGGAGGCTAGCGGGAATGCCAGATACGCAGTATTTT. It encodes CASSLGSRRLAGMPDTQYF.

This clonotype was found many times. The rearrangement joins TRBV11-2 to TRBJ2-7, with TRBD1 identical over 11 bases. Trimming at V came to 6 bases and at J to 3 bases, leaving 4 bases not matched to a gene. Germline-derived CDR1 and CDR2 are SGHAT and FQNNGV. The CDR3 spans 14 residues. The CDR3 loop reads CASSPGTGGYEQYF. The CDR3 DNA follows: TGTGCCAGCAGTCCCGGGACAGGGGGCTACGAGCAGTACTTC.

This clonotype has just one count. A much more abundant neighbour one base away suggests this may be a read error. The chain couples TRBV12-3 or TRBV12-4 to TRBJ2-5; D is perhaps TRBD1 (6 bases). V lost 3 bases and J 5 bases, leaving 13 bases between the germline ends. This CDR3 has 14 residues. The CDR3 reads CASSFGHREETQYF. CDR3 DNA: TGTGCCAGCAGTTTCGGCCACAGGGAGGAGACCCAGTACTTC.

This clonotype was seen many times. V is TRBV6-2 or TRBV6-3 and J is TRBJ1-1; no definite D call. V lost 3 bases and J lost 4, with 6 bases in between. The CDR3 has 12 amino acids. The germline V gene has CDR1 MNHEY and CDR2 SVGEGT. The CDR3 loop reads CASSYGFTEAFF. CDR3 nucleotide sequence: TGTGCCAGCAGTTATGGATTCACTGAAGCTTTCTTT.

To note about this clonotype: A much more abundant neighbour one base away suggests this may be a read error. This sequence joins TRBV12-3 or TRBV12-4 and TRBJ2-2; the match to TRBD2 covers 11 bases. V shed 7 bases and J 9 bases; nucleotides not matched to a gene: 10. The CDR3 is 15 amino acids. The DNA for the CDR3 is TGTGCCAGCATAGCGGGAGGGCCAGGGGCCTGGGAGCTGTTTTTT. Protein: CASIAGGPGAWELFF.

This clonotype was detected once. This may come from a read error, since a much larger clone is one base off. This chain connects TRBV5-6 to TRBJ2-5; no reliable D call. The CDR3 loop spans 15 amino acids. Germline assignment: CDR1 SGHDT and CDR2 YYEEEE. CDR3 sequence reads: CASSIAGARQEAQYF. CDR3 nucleotides: TGTGCCAGCAGCATCGCAGGCGCTCGACAAGAGGCCCAGTACTTC. Filled out from reference TRBV5-6 and TRBJ2-5, the complete variable domain reads DAGVTQSPTHLIKTRGQQVTLRCSPKSGHDTVSWYQQALGQGPQFIFQYYEEEERQRGNFPDRFSGHQFPNYSSELNVNALLLGDSALYLCASSIAGARQEAQYFGPGTRLLVL.